This is a list of T cell receptor beta chains from one sample in a study of beta chain features in type 1 diabetes. Repertoires were generated with immunoSEQ multiplex PCR, while TCRdb's copy carries only in-frame clones and drops some. The sample records over 650,000 clones, more than 12% being singletons. The sequenced material came from naive CD4+ T cells from blood. The receptors derive from a man aged 18 to 35 with type 1 diabetes. Each CDR3 is given with its conserved first and last residue. The D gene is left open where the match is weak. Where a row states a size, it is once, few, many or the class of an expanded clone; other rows omit it.

CASSEGTGGSYEQYF	TGTGCCAGCAGCGAGGGGACAGGGGGGTCCTACGAGCAGTACTTC	TRBJ2-7	TRBD1	-	TRBV9
CASSDRGEETEAFF	TGTGCCAGCAGTGACAGAGGGGAGGAGACTGAAGCTTTCTTT	TRBJ1-1	-	-	TRBV27
CASSWGSDSSYEQYF	TGTGCCAGCAGTTGGGGATCGGACAGCTCCTACGAGCAGTACTTC	TRBJ2-7	-	-	TRBV7-9
CASSVLSGTQHF	TGTGCCAGTAGTGTCCTGTCGGGAACCCAGCATTTT	TRBJ1-5	-	-	TRBV19
CAWSIGGYTEAFF	TGTGCCTGGAGTATAGGGGGATACACTGAAGCTTTCTTT	TRBJ1-1	-	few	TRBV30
CAWRDPGNWGTQYF	TGTGCCTGGAGGGACCCAGGCAACTGGGGGACCCAGTACTTC	TRBJ2-5	-	-	TRBV30
CASSPHWRPLEETQYF	TGTGCCAGCAGCCCCCACTGGCGCCCCCTGGAAGAGACCCAGTACTTC	TRBJ2-5	-	-	TRBV9
CASTPRLGLAPYNEQFF	TGTGCCAGTACCCCACGCTTGGGACTAGCGCCCTACAATGAGCAGTTCTTC	TRBJ2-1	TRBD2	few	TRBV19
CASSYGTNYGYTF	TGTGCCAGCAGTTACGGGACAAACTATGGCTACACCTTC	TRBJ1-2	-	few	TRBV6-5
CASSAGSTDTQYF	TGTGCCAGCAGCGCGGGTAGTACAGATACGCAGTATTTT	TRBJ2-3	-	few	TRBV9
CAWTPSPNEKLFF	TGTGCCTGGACCCCATCCCCCAATGAAAAACTGTTTTTT	TRBJ1-4	-	few	TRBV30
CATSTGLAASADTQYF	TGTGCCACCAGCACGGGACTAGCGGCTTCAGCAGATACGCAGTATTTT	TRBJ2-3	TRBD2	few	TRBV15
CASSFGQEPRELFF	TGCGCCAGCAGCTTCGGACAGGAACCGCGGGAGCTGTTTTTT	TRBJ2-2	TRBD1	-	TRBV5-1
CAWSPLGDRLFPANYGYTF	TGTGCCTGGAGCCCCCTCGGGGACAGGCTTTTCCCAGCTAACTATGGCTACACCTTC	TRBJ1-2	TRBD1	-	TRBV30
CASSAISGNTIYF	TGTGCCAGCAGCGCCATCTCTGGAAACACCATATATTTT	TRBJ1-3	-	few	TRBV13
CASSLDRAQPQHF	TGTGCCAGCTCACTGGACAGGGCTCAGCCCCAGCATTTT	TRBJ1-5	TRBD1	-	TRBV18
CASSVGQGGPWVDTQYF	TGTGCCAGCAGCGTAGGCCAAGGGGGGCCTTGGGTAGATACGCAGTATTTT	TRBJ2-3	-	few	TRBV9
CSVISGQGKLFF	TGCAGCGTTATTTCCGGACAGGGTAAACTGTTTTTT	TRBJ1-4	TRBD1	-	TRBV29-1
CAINSAGGPEATQYF	TGTGCCATCAATTCAGCGGGAGGGCCAGAAGCTACGCAGTATTTT	TRBJ2-3	TRBD2	few	TRBV10-3
CASSGISYNEQFF	TGTGCCAGTAGTGGGATTTCCTACAATGAGCAGTTCTTC	TRBJ2-1	-	few	TRBV19
CASGDIHNSPLHF	TGTGCCAGCGGTGACATCCATAATTCACCCCTCCACTTT	TRBJ1-6	-	few	TRBV19
CASSRKLSGGGAETQYF	TGTGCCAGCAGCCGTAAATTGTCTGGAGGGGGCGCGGAGACCCAGTACTTC	TRBJ2-5	-	few	TRBV11-2
CAWAAGSEEKLFF	TGTGCCTGGGCTGCTGGGAGTGAGGAAAAACTGTTTTTT	TRBJ1-4	-	few	TRBV30
CSALPGDTQYF	TGCAGTGCCCTCCCGGGAGATACGCAGTATTTT	TRBJ2-3	-	-	TRBV20-1
CASSQLAGGYYNEQFF	TGCGCCAGCAGCCAATTGGCGGGAGGGTACTACAATGAGCAGTTCTTC	TRBJ2-1	TRBD2	few	TRBV4-1
CASSQVVGDEQYF	TGCGCCAGCAGCCAAGTTGTCGGGGACGAGCAGTACTTC	TRBJ2-7	-	few	TRBV4-3
CAWSAGTSGSVF	TGTGCCTGGAGTGCCGGGACTAGCGGGAGCGTCTTC	TRBJ2-1	TRBD2	few	TRBV30
CSVLDRGITGELFF	TGCAGCGTCCTTGACAGGGGGATCACCGGGGAGCTGTTTTTT	TRBJ2-2	TRBD1	-	TRBV29-1
CASSFLSSYNEQFF	TGTGCCAGCAGTTTTCTTTCCTCCTACAATGAGCAGTTCTTC	TRBJ2-1	-	-	TRBV28
CASTLAGGTTDTQYF	TGCGCCAGCACCTTAGCGGGGGGAACCACAGATACGCAGTATTTT	TRBJ2-3	TRBD2	-	TRBV4-1
CASTFDQTGEGYTF	TGTGCCAGCACTTTCGACCAGACAGGGGAGGGCTACACCTTC	TRBJ1-2	TRBD1	few	TRBV28
CASGSSSYEQYF	TGTGCCTCCGGGTCCAGCTCCTACGAGCAGTACTTC	TRBJ2-7	-	few	TRBV6-5
CASSRDQSSGANVLTF	TGTGCCAGCTCACGGGATCAGTCCTCTGGGGCCAACGTCCTGACTTTC	TRBJ2-6	-	-	TRBV18
CASSHDGLASLYTQYF	TGCGCCAGCAGCCACGATGGACTAGCGTCTCTGTATACGCAGTATTTT	TRBJ2-3	TRBD2	-	TRBV4-1
CAYSPGPQNTQYF	TGTGCCTACTCGCCCGGGCCTCAAAATACGCAGTATTTT	TRBJ2-3	-	-	TRBV30
CAWSKSRALITGELFF	TGTGCCTGGAGTAAATCCCGAGCCCTCATCACCGGGGAGCTGTTTTTT	TRBJ2-2	-	-	TRBV30
CASLGESNTEAFF	TGCGCCAGCCTGGGGGAGTCTAACACTGAAGCTTTCTTT	TRBJ1-1	-	few	TRBV5-1
CASSDPGTGRLKTQYF	TGCGCCAGCAGTGACCCCGGGACAGGGAGGTTGAAGACCCAGTACTTC	TRBJ2-5	TRBD1	few	TRBV10-2
CSAQGAAAYEQYF	TGCAGCGCCCAGGGGGCAGCGGCCTACGAGCAGTACTTC	TRBJ2-7	TRBD1	-	TRBV29-1
CASSLGGRAGYEQYF	TGTGCCAGCAGTTTAGGCGGCAGGGCAGGCTACGAGCAGTACTTC	TRBJ2-7	-	-	TRBV28
CASSSWTSGRNEQFF	TGTGCCAGCAGTTCGTGGACTAGCGGGAGGAATGAGCAGTTCTTC	TRBJ2-1	TRBD2	-	TRBV6-6
CASSPSEYTGELFF	TGTGCCAGCTCACCATCAGAATACACCGGGGAGCTGTTTTTT	TRBJ2-2	-	-	TRBV18
CASSDGQGNQPQHF	TGTGCCAGTAGTGACGGACAGGGCAATCAGCCCCAGCATTTT	TRBJ1-5	TRBD1	few	TRBV19
CASSPWRPNQPQHF	TGTGCCAGCAGTCCGTGGCGCCCCAATCAGCCCCAGCATTTT	TRBJ1-5	-	-	TRBV6-5
CASSGQGNQPQHF	TGTGCCAGCAGTGGGCAGGGAAATCAGCCCCAGCATTTT	TRBJ1-5	-	-	TRBV27
CASSPDGNYGYTF	TGTGCCAGCTCCCCAGACGGGAACTATGGCTACACCTTC	TRBJ1-2	-	few	TRBV18
CASRRRANTGELFF	TGTGCCAGCAGGCGAAGAGCGAACACCGGGGAGCTGTTTTTT	TRBJ2-2	-	few	TRBV11-1
CATSSRLAGSYNEQFF	TGTGCCACCAGCAGCAGACTAGCGGGGTCCTACAATGAGCAGTTCTTC	TRBJ2-1	TRBD2	few	TRBV15
CAWSVQDVGTRQETQYF	TGTGCCTGGAGTGTACAAGACGTAGGGACCCGGCAAGAGACCCAGTACTTC	TRBJ2-5	-	-	TRBV30
CASSASGGALADTQYF	TGCGCCAGCAGCGCTAGCGGGGGGGCCTTGGCAGATACGCAGTATTTT	TRBJ2-3	TRBD2	-	TRBV5-1
CASSLTVGWDYEQYF	TGCGCCAGCAGCTTAACAGTTGGATGGGACTACGAGCAGTACTTC	TRBJ2-7	-	-	TRBV5-1
CASSQRGALAGFNEQFF	TGTGCCAGCAGCCAGCGGGGTGCTCTAGCGGGATTCAATGAGCAGTTCTTC	TRBJ2-1	TRBD2	few	TRBV7-2
CSGSQAKNIQYF	TGCAGCGGGTCCCAAGCCAAAAACATTCAGTACTTC	TRBJ2-4	-	-	TRBV29-1